Below, 28 T cell receptor beta chains from the same sample are listed, as sequenced in a study of control samples from healthy donors and cancer patients. Method: immunoSEQ multiplex PCR; TCRdb's copy keeps in-frame clones and lacks some. This table has roughly 100,000 clones, around 83% appearing once. Sequencing was carried out using blood. Every receptor here comes from a woman aged 45-59 years in good health.

The chain links TRBV5-1 to TRBJ1-1; maybe TRBD1 (5 bases). There are 13 residues in the CDR3. V lost 1 base to trimming and J lost 5 bases, with 9 bases between them. Looked up from germline, CDR1 is SGHRS and CDR2 is YFSETQ. CDR3 DNA: TGCGCCAGCAGCTTGCAGGGTTTTACTGAAGCTTTCTTT. Protein product: CASSLQGFTEAFF.

The rearrangement joins TRBV5-6 to TRBJ1-4; D call uncertain. Germline lookup yields CDR1 SGHDT and CDR2 YYEEEE. V dropped 2 bases and J dropped 0 bases, with 11 bases sitting between them. CDR3 length: 16 amino acids. CDR3 nucleotide sequence: TGTGCCAGCAGCTTTAAGACCGGGACAACTAATGAAAAACTGTTTTTT. It translates to CASSFKTGTTNEKLFF.

The V and J genes are TRBV7-2 and TRBJ1-3; D not resolved. The CDR3 length is 13 residues. Germline assignment: CDR1 SGHTA and CDR2 FQGNSA. The V end was cut by 2 bases, the J end by 4 bases, with 6 bases between. As DNA, the CDR3 is TGTGCCAGCAGCTTAAGGCCCGGAAACACCATATATTTT. Amino acid sequence: CASSLRPGNTIYF.

The CDR3 loop reads CSVGAGDGYTF. In DNA form, the CDR3 reads TGCAGCGTTGGGGCAGGGGATGGCTACACCTTC. The V call is TRBV29-1, the J call TRBJ1-2; possible D gene TRBD1, 6 bases. Deletions cut 4 bases from V and 6 bases from J, with 9 bases between. Germline V gene data show CDR1 as SQVTM and CDR2 as ANQGSEA. The CDR3 runs to 11 residues.

J is TRBJ2-1 and V is TRBV19; TRBD2 matches at 8 bases. Germline lookup yields CDR1 LNHDA and CDR2 SQIVND (reference sequence). Losses at the gene ends were 1 base for V and 9 bases for J; bases not matched to a gene: 11. The CDR3 extends over 16 amino acids. CDR3: CASSIGTSILQGEQFF. The CDR3 nucleotides are TGTGCCAGTAGTATAGGGACTAGCATATTACAGGGTGAGCAGTTCTTC.

The chain recombines TRBV28 with TRBJ1-4; 10 bases agree with TRBD1. The trim removed 9 bases at V and 4 bases at J, leaving 5 bases unmatched. Looked up from germline, CDR1 is MDHEN and CDR2 is SYDVKM. The CDR3 loop spans 14 amino acids. The CDR3 loop reads CASGQGGFNEKLFF. CDR3 coding DNA: TGTGCCAGTGGACAGGGGGGCTTTAATGAAAAACTGTTTTTT.

The chain has TRBV24-1 and TRBJ1-5, with D hard to call. The germline V and J ends were trimmed by 5 bases and 1 base, with 8 bases remaining between them. The CDR3 runs 14 residues. Germline assignment: CDR1 KGHDR and CDR2 SFDVKD. CDR3: CATSGGGSNQPQHF. CDR3 sequence (DNA): TGTGCCACCAGTGGGGGTGGAAGCAATCAGCCCCAGCATTTT.

The J gene is TRBJ2-5, the V gene TRBV6-2 or TRBV6-3, with D hard to call. This CDR3 spans 13 amino acids. The germline CDR1 and CDR2 sequences are MNHEY and SVGEGT. Trimming cost V 1 base and J 5 bases, with 8 bases left between them. CDR3 in DNA: TGTGCCAGCAGTTACTATGGTGGGGAGACCCAGTACTTC. Translating it yields CASSYYGGETQYF.

This chain connects TRBV5-4 to TRBJ1-1; D gene ambiguous. V lost 7 bases, J lost 5 bases, and 15 bases lay in between. The CDR3 is 13 residues long. Germline V gene lookup returns CDR1 SGHNT and CDR2 YYREEE (reference sequence). The CDR3 is CASLDRLGTEAFF. CDR3 coding DNA: TGTGCCAGCCTCGACCGTTTGGGAACTGAAGCTTTCTTT. The variable domain in full, with the rest retrieved from reference TRBV5-4 and TRBJ1-1, is ETGVTQSPTHLIKTRGQQVTLRCSSQSGHNTVSWYQQALGQGPQFIFQYYREEENGRGNFPPRFSGLQFPNYSSELNVNALELDDSALYLCASLDRLGTEAFFGQGTRLTVV.

This chain uses TRBV9 with TRBJ2-3; no clear D. Trimming cost V 0 bases and J 3 bases, with 8 bases left between them. The CDR3 has 14 amino acids. Germline V gene sequence: CDR1 SGDLS, CDR2 YYNGEE. The CDR3 DNA sequence: TGTGCCAGCAGCGTAGCTGCGGCTACAGATACGCAGTATTTT. Translation gives CASSVAAATDTQYF.

The CDR3: CASTDRAENTEAFF. CDR3 sequence (DNA): TGTGCCAGCACCGACCGGGCGGAGAACACTGAAGCTTTCTTT. The chain recombines TRBV11-3 with TRBJ1-1; D not certain. Germline CDR1 and CDR2: SGHNT and YENEEA. With 7 bases removed from V and 1 base from J, the gap between germline ends came to 13 bases. The CDR3 is 14 residues long.

This clone has a single count. The V and J genes are TRBV5-1 and TRBJ2-2, with 7 bases matching TRBD1. CDR3 length: 17 amino acids. With 4 bases clipped from V and 1 base from J, the junction kept 10 bases outside the gene matches. CDR1 and CDR2 from the germline V gene are SGHRS and YFSETQ. CDR3: CASSRRPGQLNTGELFF. DNA for the CDR3: TGCGCCAGCAGCCGGAGGCCGGGACAGCTGAACACCGGGGAGCTGTTTTTT.

This clone occurred once. This chain connects TRBV5-1 to TRBJ1-2; 7 bases agree with TRBD1. The CDR3 is 15 residues long. In germline, CDR1 is SGHRS, CDR2 YFSETQ. The V gene end was trimmed by 0 bases and the J gene end by 6 bases; junction bases not matched to a gene: 8. The DNA of the CDR3 is TGCGCCAGCAGCTTGGGCCCCCGACAGGGAAATGGCTACACCTTC. It translates to CASSLGPRQGNGYTF.

This clone came up a few times. The V call is TRBV4-2, the J call TRBJ1-4; 8 positions match TRBD1. The V gene end was trimmed by 0 bases and the J gene end by 0 bases; junction bases not matched to a gene: 9. Germline V gene data show CDR1 as LGHNA and CDR2 as YNFKEQ. This CDR3 is built from 19 residues. The chain's CDR3 is CASSQDPPGQGATNEKLFF. For the CDR3, the DNA is TGTGCCAGCAGCCAAGACCCCCCCGGACAGGGTGCAACTAATGAAAAACTGTTTTTT.

This clone is a singleton in its sample. This rearrangement joins TRBV19 to TRBJ2-7; D perhaps matches TRBD2 (5 bases). V lost 1 base to trimming and J lost 6 bases, with 16 bases between them. Germline loops: CDR1 LNHDA, CDR2 SQIVND (reference sequence). The CDR3 has 15 amino acids. The CDR3 region is CASSIVSEFRGEQYF. The DNA for the CDR3 is TGTGCCAGTAGTATAGTAAGCGAGTTTCGGGGCGAGCAGTACTTC.

The rearrangement links TRBV7-2 to TRBJ1-2; no reliable D call. CDR1 and CDR2 from the germline V gene are SGHTA and FQGNSA. This CDR3 has 15 amino acids. V was pared by 1 base and J by 6 bases, with 15 bases between. This chain's CDR3 is CASSLVGPETNGYTF. In nucleotides, the CDR3 is TGTGCCAGCAGCTTAGTCGGCCCGGAAACTAATGGCTACACCTTC. Full variable domain (remainder filled in from reference TRBV7-2 and TRBJ1-2): GAGVSQSPSNKVTEKGKDVELRCDPISGHTALYWYRQSLGQGLEFLIYFQGNSAPDKSGLPSDRFSAERTGGSVSTLTIQRTQQEDSAVYLCASSLVGPETNGYTFGSGTRLTVV.

V and J are TRBV7-6 and TRBJ2-2; the D gene is possibly TRBD1 (6 bases). Looked up from germline, CDR1 is SGHVS and CDR2 is FNYEAQ. V lost 2 bases and J lost 5, with 9 bases in between. CDR3 length equals 14 residues. CDR3 nucleotides: TGTGCCAGCAGCTTACAGGGGATAACCGGGGAGCTGTTTTTT. Protein sequence: CASSLQGITGELFF.

V is TRBV27 and J is TRBJ2-6, with D possibly matching TRBD2 (5 bases). The CDR3 extends over 19 amino acids. Germline CDR1 reads MNHEY; CDR2 reads SMNVEV (reference sequence). Trimming removed 6 bases from V and 1 base from J, with 22 bases in between. The CDR3, as DNA: TGTGCCAGCAGCCCCTCAATAACGGGGATCTTATCTGGGGCCAACGTCCTGACTTTC. It encodes CASSPSITGILSGANVLTF.

The chain uses TRBV6-2 or TRBV6-3 and TRBJ2-6; 7 bases map to TRBD1. From germline, CDR1 is MNHEY and CDR2 SVGEGT. J lost 1 base, V lost 5 bases, and 11 bases had no gene match. This CDR3 is built from 18 residues. The CDR3 here is CASSTVGDSPSGANVLTF. In DNA form, the CDR3 reads TGTGCCAGCAGTACCGTAGGGGACAGTCCTTCTGGGGCCAACGTCCTGACTTTC.

The chain combines TRBV19 with TRBJ1-6, with D possibly TRBD1 on 5 matching bases. V was shortened by 7 bases and J by 6 bases, with 16 bases between the two germline ends. The CDR3 runs 15 residues. The germline V gene has CDR1 LNHDA and CDR2 SQIVND (reference sequence). CDR3 sequence reads: CASTPGLPANSPLHF. Here the CDR3 DNA reads TGTGCCAGTACCCCGGGACTCCCGGCTAATTCACCCCTCCACTTT.

CDR3 residues: CASSHRTPNEQFF. DNA for the CDR3: TGCGCCAGCAGTCATAGGACACCCAATGAGCAGTTCTTC. The chain links TRBV23-1 to TRBJ2-1; tentatively, D is TRBD1 (5 bases). Being an ORF, TRBV23-1 has a function that is uncertain. The V end was cut by 3 bases, the J end by 6 bases, with 9 bases between. There are 13 residues in the CDR3.

The chain joins TRBV21-1 to TRBJ2-7. TRBV21-1 counts as a pseudogene. The CDR3 totals 12 residues. CDR3 sequence: CASSRGAREQYF. In DNA form, the CDR3 reads TGTGCCAGCAGCAGGGGGGCGCGGGAGCAGTACTTC.

The V call is TRBV29-1, the J call TRBJ2-7, with 8 bases identical to TRBD1. CDR3 length: 16 residues. J gave up 2 bases and V 7 bases, and 16 bases lay outside the gene matches. The V gene's germline CDR1 is SQVTM and CDR2 ANQGSEA. The CDR3 coding sequence is TGCAGCGCCAGTCTAGCCGGGACAGGACTTGCCTACGAGCAGTACTTC. Its protein is CSASLAGTGLAYEQYF.

The rearrangement uses TRBV19 and TRBJ2-1; D possibly corresponds to TRBD1 (6 bases). CDR3 length: 14 residues. The V gene's germline CDR1 is LNHDA and CDR2 SQIVND (reference sequence). The germline V and J ends were trimmed by 2 bases and 10 bases, with 15 bases remaining between them. The CDR3 here is CASSIRAQGGEQFF. The CDR3, as DNA: TGTGCCAGTAGTATACGGGCACAGGGTGGGGAGCAGTTCTTC.

The chain couples TRBV6-5 to TRBJ1-4, with a possible D match to TRBD1 (6 bases). V dropped 0 bases and J dropped 8 bases, with 13 bases sitting between them. This CDR3 spans 15 amino acids. CDR1 MNHEY and CDR2 SVGAGI come from the germline V gene. CDR3 protein: CASSYSAGVREKLFF. The CDR3 nucleotides are TGTGCCAGCAGTTACTCGGCAGGGGTGCGAGAAAAACTGTTTTTT.

The CDR3 nucleotides read TGTGCCAGCAGTATGAACAGGGGGGATGGGGCCAACGTCCTGACTTTC. Amino acid sequence: CASSMNRGDGANVLTF. This chain links TRBV25-1 with TRBJ2-6, with 8 positions matching TRBD1. The CDR3 is made up of 16 amino acids. Germline CDR1 and CDR2: MGHDK and SYGVNS. V lost 5 bases to trimming and J lost 3 bases; unmatched junction nucleotides: 6.

V and J are TRBV7-8 and TRBJ1-2, with D possibly matching TRBD1 (5 bases). Germline V gene sequence: CDR1 SGHVS, CDR2 FQNEAQ. CDR3 length: 15 amino acids. V was shortened by 5 bases and J by 7 bases, with 20 bases between the two germline ends. CDR3 sequence reads: CASSQTQGLGSGYTF. The CDR3 bases are TGTGCCAGCAGCCAAACGCAGGGTCTAGGCAGTGGCTACACCTTC.

The chain joins TRBV5-1 to TRBJ1-2; 7 bases are a match to TRBD1. With 3 bases clipped from V and 4 bases from J, the junction kept 15 bases outside the gene matches. The CDR3 has 17 amino acids. CDR1 SGHRS and CDR2 YFSETQ come from the germline V gene. In nucleotides, the CDR3 is TGCGCCAGCAGCTCCCCGACAGGGCCCTCCGTGGGCTATGGCTACACCTTC. Protein: CASSSPTGPSVGYGYTF.